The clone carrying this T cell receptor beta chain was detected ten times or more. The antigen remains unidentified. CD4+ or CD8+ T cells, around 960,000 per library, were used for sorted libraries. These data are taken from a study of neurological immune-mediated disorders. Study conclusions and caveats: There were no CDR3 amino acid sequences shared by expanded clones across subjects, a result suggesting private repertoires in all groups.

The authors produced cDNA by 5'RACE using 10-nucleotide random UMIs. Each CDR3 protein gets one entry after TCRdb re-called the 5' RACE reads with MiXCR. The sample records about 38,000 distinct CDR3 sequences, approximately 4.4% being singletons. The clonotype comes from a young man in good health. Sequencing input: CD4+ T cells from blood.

The CDR3 nucleotides read TGTGCCAGCAGAGATACAGGGAGATACAATGAGCAGTTCTTC. Protein sequence: CASRDTGRYNEQFF. The V call is TRBV12-3 or TRBV12-4, the J call TRBJ2-1, with D possibly TRBD1 on 6 matching bases. The length of the CDR3 is 14 residues. Trimming removed 6 bases at V and 4 bases at J, with 13 bases between.